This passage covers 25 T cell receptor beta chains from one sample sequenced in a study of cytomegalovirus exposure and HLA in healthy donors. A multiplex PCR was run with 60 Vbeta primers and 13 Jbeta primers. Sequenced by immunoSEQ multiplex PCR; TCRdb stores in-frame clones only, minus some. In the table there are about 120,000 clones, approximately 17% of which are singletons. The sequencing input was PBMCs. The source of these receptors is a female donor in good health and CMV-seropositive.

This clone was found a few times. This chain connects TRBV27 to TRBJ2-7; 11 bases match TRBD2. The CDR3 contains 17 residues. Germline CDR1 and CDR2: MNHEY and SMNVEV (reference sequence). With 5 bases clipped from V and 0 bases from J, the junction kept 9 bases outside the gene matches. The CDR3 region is CASSRYLAGGLSYEQYF. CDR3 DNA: TGTGCCAGCAGTCGTTACCTAGCGGGGGGTCTCTCCTACGAGCAGTACTTC.

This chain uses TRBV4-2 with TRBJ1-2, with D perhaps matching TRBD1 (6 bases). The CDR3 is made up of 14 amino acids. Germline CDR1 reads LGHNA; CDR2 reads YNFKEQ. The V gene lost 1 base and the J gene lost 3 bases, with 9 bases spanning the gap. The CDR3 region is CASSQAQGDYGYTF. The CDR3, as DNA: TGTGCCAGCAGCCAAGCACAGGGCGACTATGGCTACACCTTC.

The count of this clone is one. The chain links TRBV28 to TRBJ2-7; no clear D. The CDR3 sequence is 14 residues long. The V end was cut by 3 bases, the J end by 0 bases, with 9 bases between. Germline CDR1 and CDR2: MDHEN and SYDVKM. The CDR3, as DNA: TGTGCCAGCAGTTTCGCGGCGGACTCCTACGAGCAGTACTTC. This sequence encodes CASSFAADSYEQYF.

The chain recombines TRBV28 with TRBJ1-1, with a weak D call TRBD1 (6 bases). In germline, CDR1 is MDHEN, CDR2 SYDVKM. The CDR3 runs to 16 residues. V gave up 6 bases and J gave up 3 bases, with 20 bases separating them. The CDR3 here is CASRPTFQGGDTEAFF. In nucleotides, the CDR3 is TGTGCCAGCAGGCCTACCTTCCAAGGGGGAGACACTGAAGCTTTCTTT.

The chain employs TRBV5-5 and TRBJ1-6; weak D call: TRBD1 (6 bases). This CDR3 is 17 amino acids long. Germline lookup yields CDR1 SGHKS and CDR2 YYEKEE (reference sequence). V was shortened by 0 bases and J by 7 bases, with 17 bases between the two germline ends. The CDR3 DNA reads TGTGCCAGCAGCTTGGAGTTTAGGTCCGGGACAAATTCACCCCTCCACTTT. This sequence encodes CASSLEFRSGTNSPLHF.

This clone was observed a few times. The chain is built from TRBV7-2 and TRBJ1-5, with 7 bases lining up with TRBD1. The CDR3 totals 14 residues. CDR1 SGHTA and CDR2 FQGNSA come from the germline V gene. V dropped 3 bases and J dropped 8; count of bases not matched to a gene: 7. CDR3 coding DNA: TGTGCCAGCAGCTTCGGAACAGGGGTGGAGCCCCAGCATTTT. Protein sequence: CASSFGTGVEPQHF.

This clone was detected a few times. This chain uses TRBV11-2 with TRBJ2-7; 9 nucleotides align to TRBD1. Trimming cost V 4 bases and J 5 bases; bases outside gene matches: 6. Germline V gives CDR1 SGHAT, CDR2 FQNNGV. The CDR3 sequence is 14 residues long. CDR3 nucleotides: TGTGCCAGCAGCTGGGACAGGGTCGTCGACGAGCAGTACTTC. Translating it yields CASSWDRVVDEQYF.

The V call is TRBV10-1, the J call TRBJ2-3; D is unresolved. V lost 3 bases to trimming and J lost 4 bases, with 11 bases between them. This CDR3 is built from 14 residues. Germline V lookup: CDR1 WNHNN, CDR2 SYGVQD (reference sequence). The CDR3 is CASSENSIPDTQYF. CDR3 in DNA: TGCGCCAGCAGTGAAAATTCTATCCCAGATACGCAGTATTTT.

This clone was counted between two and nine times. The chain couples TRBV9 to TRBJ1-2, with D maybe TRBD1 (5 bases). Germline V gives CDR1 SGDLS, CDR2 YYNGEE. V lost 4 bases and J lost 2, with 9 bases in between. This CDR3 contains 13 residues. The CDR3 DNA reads TGTGCCAGCAGCTCGGGGGGGAACTATGGCTACACCTTC. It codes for CASSSGGNYGYTF.

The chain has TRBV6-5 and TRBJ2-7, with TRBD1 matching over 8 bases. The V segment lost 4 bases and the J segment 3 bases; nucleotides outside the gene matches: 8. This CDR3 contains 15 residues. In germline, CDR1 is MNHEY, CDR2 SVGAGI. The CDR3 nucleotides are TGTGCCAGCAGTTCCTCCCCAGGGGGCAACTACGAGCAGTACTTC. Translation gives CASSSSPGGNYEQYF.

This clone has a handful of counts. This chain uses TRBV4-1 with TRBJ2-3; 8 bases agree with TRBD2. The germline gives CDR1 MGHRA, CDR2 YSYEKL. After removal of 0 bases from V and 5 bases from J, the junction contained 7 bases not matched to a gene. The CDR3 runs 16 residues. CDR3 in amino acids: CASSQEGRGDLDTQYF. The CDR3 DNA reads TGCGCCAGCAGCCAAGAGGGGCGGGGGGATTTAGATACGCAGTATTTT.

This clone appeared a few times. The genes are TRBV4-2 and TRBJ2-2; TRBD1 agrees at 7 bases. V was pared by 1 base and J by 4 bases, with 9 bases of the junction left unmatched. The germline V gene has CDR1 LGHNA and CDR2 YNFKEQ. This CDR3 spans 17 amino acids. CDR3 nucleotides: TGTGCCAGCAGCCAAGCGCTAAGGGGGCCGGGCACCGGGGAGCTGTTTTTT. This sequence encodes CASSQALRGPGTGELFF.

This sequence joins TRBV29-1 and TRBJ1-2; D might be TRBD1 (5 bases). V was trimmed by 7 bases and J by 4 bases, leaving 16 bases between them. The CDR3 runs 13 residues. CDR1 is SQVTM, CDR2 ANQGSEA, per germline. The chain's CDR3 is CSDLGLRGYGYTF. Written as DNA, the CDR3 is TGCAGCGACTTGGGACTGAGGGGCTATGGCTACACCTTC.

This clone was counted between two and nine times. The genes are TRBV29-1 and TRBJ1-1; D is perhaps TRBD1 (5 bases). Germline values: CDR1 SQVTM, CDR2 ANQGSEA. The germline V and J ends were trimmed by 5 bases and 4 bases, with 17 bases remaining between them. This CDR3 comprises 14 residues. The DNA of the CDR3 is TGCAGCGTTACCGGACACCCTCAGGCCACTGAAGCTTTCTTT. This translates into CSVTGHPQATEAFF.

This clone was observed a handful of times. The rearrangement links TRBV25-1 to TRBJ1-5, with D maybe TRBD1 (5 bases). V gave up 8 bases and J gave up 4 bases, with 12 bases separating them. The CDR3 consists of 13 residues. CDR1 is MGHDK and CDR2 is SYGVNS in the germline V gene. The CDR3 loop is CASRRGNNQPQHF. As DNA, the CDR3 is TGTGCCAGCCGGCGGGGGAATAATCAGCCCCAGCATTTT.

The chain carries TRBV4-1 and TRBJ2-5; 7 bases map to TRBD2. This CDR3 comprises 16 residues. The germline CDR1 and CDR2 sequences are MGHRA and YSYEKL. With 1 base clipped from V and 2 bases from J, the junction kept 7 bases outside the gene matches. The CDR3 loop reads CASSQVRLAEQETQYF. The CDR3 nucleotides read TGCGCCAGCAGCCAAGTTAGACTAGCAGAGCAAGAGACCCAGTACTTC.

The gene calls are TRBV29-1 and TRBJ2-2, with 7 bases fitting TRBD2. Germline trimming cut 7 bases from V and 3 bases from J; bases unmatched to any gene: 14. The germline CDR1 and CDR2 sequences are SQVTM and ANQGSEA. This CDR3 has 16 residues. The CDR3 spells CSAPPRDYNYTGELFF. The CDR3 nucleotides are TGCAGCGCCCCACCCCGGGACTACAACTACACCGGGGAGCTGTTTTTT.

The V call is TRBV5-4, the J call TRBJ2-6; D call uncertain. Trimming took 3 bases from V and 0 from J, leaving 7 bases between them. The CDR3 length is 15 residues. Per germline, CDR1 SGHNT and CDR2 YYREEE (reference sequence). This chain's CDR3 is CASSSSNSGANVLTF. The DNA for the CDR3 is TGTGCCAGCAGCTCCTCTAACTCTGGGGCCAACGTCCTGACTTTC.

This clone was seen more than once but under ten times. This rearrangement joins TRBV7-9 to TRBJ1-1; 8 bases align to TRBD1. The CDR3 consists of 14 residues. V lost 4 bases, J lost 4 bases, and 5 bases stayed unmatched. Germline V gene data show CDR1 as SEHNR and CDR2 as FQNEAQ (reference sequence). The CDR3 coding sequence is TGTGCCAGCAGCTCCCAGGGGGCGGTCACTGAAGCTTTCTTT. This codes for CASSSQGAVTEAFF.

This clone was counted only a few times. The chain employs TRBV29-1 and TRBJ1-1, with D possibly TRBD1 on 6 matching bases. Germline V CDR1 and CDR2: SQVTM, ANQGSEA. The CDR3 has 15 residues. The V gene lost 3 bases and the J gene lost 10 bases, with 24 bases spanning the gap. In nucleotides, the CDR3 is TGCAGCGTTGACAGTCGGGGGGGCAGGGGCTTTGCAGCTTTCTTT. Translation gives CSVDSRGGRGFAAFF.

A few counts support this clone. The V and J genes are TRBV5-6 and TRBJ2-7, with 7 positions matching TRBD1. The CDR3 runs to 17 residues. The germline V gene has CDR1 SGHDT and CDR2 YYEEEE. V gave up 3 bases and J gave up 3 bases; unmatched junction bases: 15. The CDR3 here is CASSSTKPGQRFYEQYF. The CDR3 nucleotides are TGTGCCAGCAGCTCGACAAAACCGGGACAGAGATTCTACGAGCAGTACTTC.

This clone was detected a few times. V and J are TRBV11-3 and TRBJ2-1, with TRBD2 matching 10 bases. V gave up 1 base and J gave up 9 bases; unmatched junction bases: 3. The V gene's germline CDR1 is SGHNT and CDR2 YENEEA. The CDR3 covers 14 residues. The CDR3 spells CASSLVSSGSEQFF. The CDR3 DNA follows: TGTGCCAGCAGCTTAGTGTCTAGCGGGAGTGAGCAGTTCTTC.

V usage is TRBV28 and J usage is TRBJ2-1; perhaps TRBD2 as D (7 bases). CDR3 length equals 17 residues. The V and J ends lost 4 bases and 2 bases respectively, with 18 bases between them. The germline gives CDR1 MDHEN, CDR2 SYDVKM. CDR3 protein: CASSSAKGRGAYNEQFF. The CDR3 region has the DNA TGTGCCAGCAGTTCCGCTAAGGGGAGGGGGGCCTACAATGAGCAGTTCTTC.

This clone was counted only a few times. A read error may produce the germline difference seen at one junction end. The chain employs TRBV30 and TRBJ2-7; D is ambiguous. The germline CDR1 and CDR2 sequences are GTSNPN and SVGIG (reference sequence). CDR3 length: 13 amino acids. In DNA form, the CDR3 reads TGTGCCTGTTCTAAAGGTCGATACTACGGGCAGTACTTC. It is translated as CACSKGRYYGQYF.

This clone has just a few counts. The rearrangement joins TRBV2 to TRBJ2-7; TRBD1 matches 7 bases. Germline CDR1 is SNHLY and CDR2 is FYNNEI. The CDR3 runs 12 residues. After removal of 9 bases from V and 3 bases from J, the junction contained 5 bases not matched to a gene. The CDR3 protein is CASSGTDYEQYF. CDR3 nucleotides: TGTGCCAGTTCAGGGACAGACTACGAGCAGTACTTC.